Reported below is one TCR beta chain. The data belong to a study of somatic mutations in cytotoxic T cells in rheumatoid arthritis. For the study at large: A subset of V beta antibody-stained T-cell populations was isolated by flow sorting, reaching nearly 100% purity, and this subset included V beta1+ cells that went on to TCRB sequencing.

Trimming left V 1 base short and J 3 bases short, with 6 bases between. Per the germline V gene, CDR1 is SQVTM and CDR2 is ANQGSEA. This CDR3 is 12 amino acids long. Method: immunoSEQ multiplex PCR; TCRdb's copy keeps in-frame clones and lacks some. Among tens of thousands of clones listed, 80% to 90% were seen once. The rearrangement links TRBV29-1 to TRBJ1-1, with D unresolved. This clonotype was sampled from an adult with rheumatoid arthritis. The sequenced sample consisted of CD8+ T cells sorted from blood. The CDR3 DNA reads as TGCAGCGTTGAAGCCGGCGACACTGAAGCTTTCTTT. It translates to CSVEAGDTEAFF.